This T cell receptor beta chain was sequenced for a study of blood T cell repertoires in COVID-19. On this clone: Within the sample, other DNA sequences also encode this same CDR3.

Unmatched junction bases numbered 0, after V lost 3 bases and J lost 1 base. There are 14 residues in the CDR3. Germline lookup yields CDR1 SEHNR and CDR2 FQNEAQ (reference sequence). This table comes from immunoSEQ multiplex PCR, and its TCRdb copy is limited to in-frame clones, with some not included. The table lists some 320,000 clones, approximately 87% of them singletons. The sample taken for sequencing was PBMCs or T cells enriched from blood (not recorded which). V gene TRBV7-9 combines with J gene TRBJ1-1, with 9 nucleotides matching TRBD1. The TCR originated in a woman under 40 who had recovered from COVID-19. CDR3 residues: CASSLGQGNTEAFF. CDR3 nucleotide sequence: TGTGCCAGCAGCTTGGGACAGGGGAACACTGAAGCTTTCTTT. Using reference TRBV7-9 and TRBJ1-1 for the parts outside the CDR3, the full variable domain is DTGVSQNPRHKITKRGQNVTFRCDPISEHNRLYWYRQTLGQGPEFLTYFQNEAQLEKSRLLSDRFSAERPKGSFSTLEIQRTEQGDSAMYLCASSLGQGNTEAFFGQGTRLTVV.